Presented here are 17 T cell receptor beta chains from one specimen sequenced in a study of T cell repertoires in cytomegalovirus infection. From the reads, TCRdb called clonotypes with MiXCR, one entry per CDR3 protein. The profile shows fewer than 550,000 distinct CDR3 sequences, about 26% of them singletons. Sequencing input: PBMCs. Receptor source: a human donor in good health (CMV status not recorded). Some clones in this sample may be carry-over from other donors' samples.

This clonotype was recorded at least ten times. The chain has TRBV7-9 and TRBJ2-3; a possible D gene is TRBD2 (6 bases). This CDR3 spans 20 amino acids. CDR1 and CDR2 (germline): SEHNR, FQNEAQ (reference sequence). Trimming left V 2 bases short and J 0 bases short, with 24 bases between. DNA of the CDR3: TGTGCCAGCAGCTTATACTCTCGTCGGATCGGGGGAATGAGCACAGATACGCAGTATTTT. Its protein product is CASSLYSRRIGGMSTDTQYF.

This clonotype was seen ten or more times. The chain couples TRBV6-1 to TRBJ1-4; the D is unclear. CDR1 is MNHNS and CDR2 is SASEGT in the germline V gene. This CDR3 region has 14 residues. Trimming removed 6 bases from V and 0 bases from J, with 8 bases in between. This CDR3 reads CASRGLATNEKLFF. The CDR3, as DNA: TGTGCCAGCAGGGGCCTTGCAACTAATGAAAAACTGTTTTTT.

This sequence joins TRBV12-3 or TRBV12-4 and TRBJ2-5; 14 bases map to TRBD2. Losses at the gene ends were 8 bases for V and 4 bases for J; bases not matched to a gene: 9. This CDR3 comprises 16 residues. The CDR3 region has the DNA TGTGCCAGCCGCCTTGGACTAGCGGGGGGCGTAGAGACCCAGTACTTC. Its protein product is CASRLGLAGGVETQYF.

The chain is built from TRBV25-1 and TRBJ2-1, with D possibly being TRBD2 (6 bases). CDR1 and CDR2 (germline): MGHDK, SYGVNS. The CDR3 length is 13 residues. Trimming removed 9 bases from V and 7 bases from J, with 16 bases in between. The CDR3 nucleotides read TGTGCCAGAGCGGGCGAGCGACGAAATGAGCAGTTCTTC. Amino acid sequence: CARAGERRNEQFF.

Points on this clonotype: This may be a read error: a much more frequent sequence differs by one nucleotide. Here the CDR3 omits its conserved ending phenylalanine or tryptophan, so a read error is the likely source. The J gene is TRBJ1-1, the V gene TRBV12-3 or TRBV12-4, with 8 bases aligning to TRBD1. The CDR3 runs 13 residues. This CDR3 is CAGGDRWKGEAFI. CDR3 DNA: TGTGCAGGGGGGGACAGGTGGAAAGGTGAAGCTTTCATT.

The chain links TRBV29-1 to TRBJ2-5; 7 bases are a match to TRBD2. Germline CDR1 reads SQVTM; CDR2 reads ANQGSEA. Trimming cost V 4 bases and J 2 bases; bases outside gene matches: 4. The CDR3 totals 13 residues. CDR3 nucleotides: TGCAGCGTTGCGGCTAGCGGTCAAGAGACCCAGTACTTC. It is translated as CSVAASGQETQYF. Full variable domain (missing parts from reference TRBV29-1 and TRBJ2-5): SAVISQKPSRDICQRGTSLTIQCQVDSQVTMMFWYRQQPGQSLTLIATANQGSEATYESGFVIDKFPISRPNLTFSTLTVSNMSPEDSSIYLCSVAASGQETQYFGPGTRLLVL.

The chain has TRBV27 and TRBJ2-7; D not certain. The CDR3 extends over 12 amino acids. V was shortened by 7 bases and J by 3 bases, with 10 bases between the two germline ends. From germline, CDR1 is MNHEY and CDR2 SMNVEV (reference sequence). The CDR3 protein is CASNRASYEQYF. The DNA for the CDR3 is TGTGCCAGCAATCGAGCAAGCTACGAGCAGTACTTC.

The chain joins TRBV7-6 to TRBJ2-3, with a tentative D call TRBD2 (5 bases). This CDR3 is built from 16 residues. The V gene lost 1 base and the J gene lost 0 bases, with 11 bases spanning the gap. CDR1 is SGHVS and CDR2 is FNYEAQ in the germline V gene. The CDR3 bases are TGTGCCAGCAGCTTAGTAGAGGGTCCTAGCACAGATACGCAGTATTTT. This gives the protein CASSLVEGPSTDTQYF. The variable domain in full, completed from reference TRBV7-6 and TRBJ2-3, reads GAGVSQSPRYKVTKRGQDVALRCDPISGHVSLYWYRQALGQGPEFLTYFNYEAQQDKSGLPNDRFSAERPEGSISTLTIQRTEQRDSAMYRCASSLVEGPSTDTQYFGPGTRLTVL.

This clonotype was counted a few times. This sequence joins TRBV29-1 and TRBJ2-1, with 16 bases identical to TRBD2. This CDR3 has 16 residues. With V trimmed by 6 bases and J by 0 bases, 2 bases remained unmatched. Germline V CDR1 and CDR2: SQVTM, ANQGSEA. The CDR3, as DNA: TGCAGCGTGGGACTAGCGGGAGGGCCCTCCTACAATGAGCAGTTCTTC. It translates to CSVGLAGGPSYNEQFF.

This chain connects TRBV28 to TRBJ2-5; perhaps TRBD1 as D (6 bases). The CDR3 covers 16 residues. V was clipped by 7 bases and J by 0 bases, with 18 bases between them. Germline V gene data show CDR1 as MDHEN and CDR2 as SYDVKM. In nucleotides, the CDR3 is TGTGCCAGCAACCTAGCCGCAGGGGCGTACCAAGAGACCCAGTACTTC. It specifies CASNLAAGAYQETQYF.

The DNA of the CDR3 is TGTGCCAACACCTCTAGCACAGATACGCAGTATTTT. Amino acid sequence: CANTSSTDTQYF. This rearrangement joins TRBV19 to TRBJ2-3; D is ambiguous. The CDR3 has 12 residues. Germline V gene lookup returns CDR1 LNHDA and CDR2 SQIVND (reference sequence). V was cut by 10 bases and J by 0 bases, with 8 bases left in between.

The rearrangement joins TRBV5-6 to TRBJ2-7, with TRBD2 matching 10 bases. The germline gives CDR1 SGHDT, CDR2 YYEEEE. This CDR3 has 14 amino acids. Trimming took 1 base from V and 6 from J; bases not matched to a gene: 4. This CDR3 is CASSLTRTSGEQYV. CDR3 DNA: TGTGCCAGCAGCTTGACCAGGACTAGCGGCGAGCAGTACGTC.

The gene calls are TRBV10-3 and TRBJ1-5; tentatively, D is TRBD1 (6 bases). There are 16 residues in the CDR3. CDR1 is ENHRY, CDR2 SYGVKD, per germline. The germline V and J ends were trimmed by 0 bases and 2 bases, with 11 bases remaining between them. CDR3 DNA: TGTGCCATCAGTGAGTCACAGGGCAGGGGCAATCAGCCCCAGCATTTT. Encoded protein: CAISESQGRGNQPQHF.

This clonotype was found many times. This chain links TRBV12-3 or TRBV12-4 with TRBJ1-5, with TRBD1 matching 7 bases. The V gene end was trimmed by 6 bases and the J gene end by 4 bases; junction bases not matched to a gene: 6. The CDR3 length is 14 residues. CDR3 in amino acids: CASSLDRLNQPQHF. The CDR3 DNA is TGTGCCAGCAGCCTGGACAGGCTTAATCAGCCCCAGCATTTT.

The chain carries TRBV7-3 and TRBJ2-1; 8 nucleotides match TRBD2. Germline CDR1 reads SGHTA; CDR2 reads FQGTGA. With V trimmed by 3 bases and J by 5 bases, 6 bases remained unmatched. The CDR3 length is 15 residues. The CDR3 loop reads CASSLSGSSNNEQFF. The CDR3 DNA reads as TGTGCCAGCAGCTTGAGCGGGAGTTCAAACAATGAGCAGTTCTTC.

The rearrangement links TRBV28 to TRBJ2-7; no clear D. CDR1 is MDHEN and CDR2 is SYDVKM in the germline V gene. V lost 2 bases to trimming and J lost 3 bases, with 11 bases between them. CDR3 length: 14 residues. CDR3 in amino acids: CASSLGRTDYEQYF. The CDR3 DNA reads TGTGCCAGCAGTTTAGGTCGTACGGACTACGAGCAGTACTTC.

The chain has TRBV6-8 and TRBJ1-2; D possibly corresponds to TRBD1 (5 bases). The CDR3 has 15 amino acids. V lost 5 bases, J lost 4 bases, and 17 bases lay in between. The germline V gene encodes CDR1 MNHGY and CDR2 SAAAGT. For the CDR3, the DNA is TGTGCCAGCAGTCCAGACTCGGTGAGGGGCTATGGCTACACCTTC. It is translated as CASSPDSVRGYGYTF.